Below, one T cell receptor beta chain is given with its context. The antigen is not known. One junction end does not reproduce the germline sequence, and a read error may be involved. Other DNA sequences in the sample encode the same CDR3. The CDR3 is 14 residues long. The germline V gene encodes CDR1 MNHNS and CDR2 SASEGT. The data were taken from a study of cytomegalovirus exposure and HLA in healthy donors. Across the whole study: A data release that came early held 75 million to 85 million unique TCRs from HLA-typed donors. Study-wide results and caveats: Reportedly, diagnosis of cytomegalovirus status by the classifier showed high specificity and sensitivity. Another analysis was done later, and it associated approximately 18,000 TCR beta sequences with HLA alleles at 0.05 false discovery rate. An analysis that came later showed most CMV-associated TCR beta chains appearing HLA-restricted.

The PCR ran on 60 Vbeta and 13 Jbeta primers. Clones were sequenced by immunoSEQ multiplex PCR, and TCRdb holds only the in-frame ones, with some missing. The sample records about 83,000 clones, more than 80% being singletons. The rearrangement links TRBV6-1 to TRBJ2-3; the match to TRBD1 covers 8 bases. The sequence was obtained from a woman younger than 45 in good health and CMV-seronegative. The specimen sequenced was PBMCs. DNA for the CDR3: TGCGCCAGCAGCTCCAGGGGGCTCACGGATACGCAGTATTTT. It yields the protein CASSSRGLTDTQYF.